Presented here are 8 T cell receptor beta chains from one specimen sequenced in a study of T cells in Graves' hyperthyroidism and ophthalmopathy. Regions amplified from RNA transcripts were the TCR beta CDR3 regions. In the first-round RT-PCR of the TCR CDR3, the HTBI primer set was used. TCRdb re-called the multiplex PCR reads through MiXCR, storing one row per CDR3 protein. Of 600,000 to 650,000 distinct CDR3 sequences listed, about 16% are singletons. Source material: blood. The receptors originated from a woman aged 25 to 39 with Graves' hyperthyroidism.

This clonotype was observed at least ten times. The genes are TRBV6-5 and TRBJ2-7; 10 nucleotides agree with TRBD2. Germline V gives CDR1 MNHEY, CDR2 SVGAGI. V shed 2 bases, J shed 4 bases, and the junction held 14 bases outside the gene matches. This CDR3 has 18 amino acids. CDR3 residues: CASSYGLAGAPQPYEQYF. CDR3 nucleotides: TGTGCCAGCAGTTACGGCCTAGCGGGAGCTCCCCAACCTTACGAGCAGTACTTC.

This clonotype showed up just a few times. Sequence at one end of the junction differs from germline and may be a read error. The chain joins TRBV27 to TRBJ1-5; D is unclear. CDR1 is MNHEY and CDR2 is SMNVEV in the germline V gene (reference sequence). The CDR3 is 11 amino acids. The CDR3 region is CASGFSQPQHF. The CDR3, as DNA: TGTGCCAGCGGATTTAGTCAGCCCCAACATTTT.

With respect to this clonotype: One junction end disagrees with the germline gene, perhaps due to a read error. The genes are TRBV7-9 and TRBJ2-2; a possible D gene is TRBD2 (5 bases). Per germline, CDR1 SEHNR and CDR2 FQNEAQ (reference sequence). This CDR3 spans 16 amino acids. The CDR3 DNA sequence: TGTGCCAGCAGCTTTTCGGGCGGCTCGAACACCGGGGAGCTGCTTTTT. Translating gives CASSFSGGSNTGELLF.

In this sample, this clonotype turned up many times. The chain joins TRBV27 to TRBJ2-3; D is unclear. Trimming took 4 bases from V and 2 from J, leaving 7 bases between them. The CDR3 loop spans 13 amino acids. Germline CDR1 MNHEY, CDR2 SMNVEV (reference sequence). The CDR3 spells CASSYRYTDTQYF. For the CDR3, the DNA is TGTGCCAGCAGTTACCGATACACAGATACGCAGTATTTT.

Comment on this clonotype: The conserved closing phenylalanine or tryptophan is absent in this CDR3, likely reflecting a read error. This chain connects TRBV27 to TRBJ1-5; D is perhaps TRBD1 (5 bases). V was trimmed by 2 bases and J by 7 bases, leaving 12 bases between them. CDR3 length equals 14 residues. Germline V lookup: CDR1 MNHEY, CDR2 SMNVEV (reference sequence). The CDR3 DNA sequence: TGTGCCAGCAGTTTACAGGGTGATGGACAGCCCCAGCATTCT. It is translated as CASSLQGDGQPQHS.

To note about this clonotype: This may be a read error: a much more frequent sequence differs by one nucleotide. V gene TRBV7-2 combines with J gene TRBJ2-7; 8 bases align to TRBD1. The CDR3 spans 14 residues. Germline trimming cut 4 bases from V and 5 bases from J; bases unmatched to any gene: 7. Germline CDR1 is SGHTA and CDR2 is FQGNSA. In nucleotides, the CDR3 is TGTGCCAGCAGCTCCCAGGGGGCAGTCGACGAGCAGTACTTC. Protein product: CASSSQGAVDEQYF.

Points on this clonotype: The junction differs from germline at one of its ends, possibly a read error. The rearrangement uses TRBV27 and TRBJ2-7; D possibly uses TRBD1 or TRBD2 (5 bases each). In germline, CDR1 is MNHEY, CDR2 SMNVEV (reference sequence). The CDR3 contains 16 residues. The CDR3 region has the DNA TGTGCCAGCAGTATATCCCCCGGGACCGGACCCTACGAGCAGTACTTC. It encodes CASSISPGTGPYEQYF.

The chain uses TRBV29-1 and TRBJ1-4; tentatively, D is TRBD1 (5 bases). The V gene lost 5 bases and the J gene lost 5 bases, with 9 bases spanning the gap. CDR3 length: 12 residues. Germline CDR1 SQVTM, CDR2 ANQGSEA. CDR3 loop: CSVNAGNEKLFF. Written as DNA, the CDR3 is TGCAGCGTTAACGCAGGGAATGAAAAACTGTTTTTT.